Listed here are 26 T cell receptor beta chains from one sample, sequenced in a study of chemoradiotherapy in HPV16-positive cancers. The assay was immunoSEQ multiplex PCR, and TCRdb's table has in-frame clones only and misses some. Of 5,000 to 5,500 clones listed, around 86% are singletons. Here the sequenced sample was tumor tissue, taken from a patient who underwent chemoradiotherapy. These receptors were collected from a human donor with HPV-associated anogenital cancer.

V gene TRBV18 combines with J gene TRBJ2-1, with unresolved D. Germline CDR1 KGHSH, CDR2 LQKENI. The CDR3 contains 14 residues. The V gene lost 4 bases and the J gene lost 0 bases, with 7 bases spanning the gap. The CDR3 protein is CASSRQSSYNEQFF. The CDR3, as DNA: TGTGCCAGCTCACGCCAGAGCTCCTACAATGAGCAGTTCTTC.

This sequence joins TRBV5-1 and TRBJ1-4; tentatively, D is TRBD1 (6 bases). Germline V gene lookup returns CDR1 SGHRS and CDR2 YFSETQ. The CDR3 consists of 15 residues. V was shortened by 4 bases and J by 6 bases, with 16 bases between the two germline ends. DNA for the CDR3: TGCGCCAGCAGCGTGGGACACCGGGGGGATGAAAAACTGTTTTTT. Translated, it gives CASSVGHRGDEKLFF.

The chain combines TRBV4-1 with TRBJ2-3; D is undetermined. V was pared by 0 bases and J by 7 bases, with 8 bases between. Germline V gives CDR1 MGHRA, CDR2 YSYEKL. The CDR3 length is 13 residues. The CDR3 sequence is CASSQDPGHTQYF. CDR3 DNA sequence: TGCGCCAGCAGCCAAGATCCCGGACATACGCAGTATTTT.

This clone has only one observation. The J gene is TRBJ2-3, the V gene TRBV19, with 7 bases fitting TRBD2. The J segment lost 8 bases and the V segment lost 3 bases, leaving 5 bases of the junction unmatched. Germline V gene sequence: CDR1 LNHDA, CDR2 SQIVND (reference sequence). The CDR3 has 13 amino acids. CDR3 in DNA: TGTGCCAGTAGTATGGGACTACTGGGTACGCAGTATTTT. Encoded protein: CASSMGLLGTQYF.

This chain uses TRBV7-6 with TRBJ2-1; weak D call: TRBD2 (6 bases). This CDR3 spans 15 amino acids. Between the trimmed V and J ends, which lost 2 bases and 7 bases, there was a span of 15 bases. CDR1 and CDR2 from the germline V gene are SGHVS and FNYEAQ. CDR3 sequence: CASSLRSLALNEQFF. CDR3 nucleotides: TGTGCCAGCAGCTTAAGATCCCTAGCGTTGAATGAGCAGTTCTTC. Based on the CDR3 plus reference TRBV7-6 and TRBJ2-1, the full variable domain is GAGVSQSPRYKVTKRGQDVALRCDPISGHVSLYWYRQALGQGPEFLTYFNYEAQQDKSGLPNDRFSAERPEGSISTLTIQRTEQRDSAMYRCASSLRSLALNEQFFGPGTRLTVL.

This chain links TRBV6-5 with TRBJ1-2; 8 bases align to TRBD1. Germline V lookup: CDR1 MNHEY, CDR2 SVGAGI. Losses at the gene ends were 7 bases for V and 0 bases for J; bases not matched to a gene: 7. This CDR3 is 15 amino acids long. Here the CDR3 reads CASTKGDRSNYGYTF. The CDR3 DNA sequence: TGTGCCAGCACCAAGGGGGACAGGTCTAACTATGGCTACACCTTC.

This clone appeared once. The chain combines TRBV25-1 with TRBJ2-5, with a weak D call TRBD1 (6 bases). This CDR3 is 14 amino acids long. V was cut by 2 bases and J by 2 bases, with 9 bases left in between. From germline, CDR1 is MGHDK and CDR2 SYGVNS. The CDR3 nucleotides read TGTGCCAGCAGTGAAAAGGGACATCAAGAGACCCAGTACTTC. This sequence encodes CASSEKGHQETQYF.

The rearrangement links TRBV11-2 to TRBJ2-3; D is perhaps TRBD2 (5 bases). Germline values: CDR1 SGHAT, CDR2 FQNNGV. The CDR3 is 14 residues long. The V and J ends lost 0 bases and 5 bases respectively, with 9 bases between them. The CDR3 DNA follows: TGTGCCAGCAGCTTAGAACCCGCGGGAGATACGCAGTATTTT. Translation: CASSLEPAGDTQYF.

The CDR3 bases are TGTGCCAGCATTGACAGGGGGGACCGGGGAGCCCAGCATTTT. The encoded protein is CASIDRGDRGAQHF. The chain is built from TRBV6-1 and TRBJ1-5, with TRBD1 matching over 9 bases. Trimming at V came to 7 bases and at J to 11 bases, leaving 12 bases not matched to a gene. The CDR3 loop spans 14 amino acids. Germline V gene data show CDR1 as MNHNS and CDR2 as SASEGT.

V is TRBV18 and J is TRBJ1-5; 7 bases fit TRBD1. The CDR3 is 15 residues long. In germline, CDR1 is KGHSH, CDR2 LQKENI. V shed 3 bases and J 4 bases; nucleotides not matched to a gene: 6. CDR3 amino acids: CASSPERGRNQPQHF. DNA of the CDR3: TGTGCCAGCTCACCCGAGAGGGGGCGAAATCAGCCCCAGCATTTT.

The chain is built from TRBV5-4 and TRBJ2-7; TRBD1 matches 9 bases. Per the germline V gene, CDR1 is SGHNT and CDR2 is YYREEE (reference sequence). The CDR3 sequence is 15 residues long. Losses at the gene ends were 5 bases for V and 3 bases for J; bases not matched to a gene: 9. The CDR3 here is CASSTRDRAGYEQYF. The CDR3 nucleotides are TGTGCCAGCAGTACCCGGGACAGGGCTGGCTACGAGCAGTACTTC.

A word on this clone: The same CDR3 is also encoded by other DNA sequences in this sample. The chain employs TRBV6-5 and TRBJ2-7; a possible D gene is TRBD2 (6 bases). This CDR3 has 13 amino acids. CDR1 and CDR2 (germline): MNHEY, SVGAGI. Trimming took 4 bases from V and 7 from J, leaving 14 bases between them. CDR3 DNA sequence: TGTGCCAGCAGTTCGGGACTCCTCGGGGAGCAGTACTTC. This codes for CASSSGLLGEQYF.

This chain joins TRBV5-1 and TRBJ1-2, with D possibly TRBD1 on 5 matching bases. Germline V gives CDR1 SGHRS, CDR2 YFSETQ. V shed 2 bases and J shed 8 bases, with 13 bases lying between them. The CDR3 has 13 amino acids. As DNA, the CDR3 is TGCGCCAGCAGCTTAATTTATCAGGGAGGCTACACCTTC. Translation gives CASSLIYQGGYTF.

A few counts support this clone. V usage is TRBV2 and J usage is TRBJ2-3; no definite D call. The CDR3 has 12 residues. CDR1 is SNHLY and CDR2 is FYNNEI in the germline V gene. Trimming took 3 bases from V and 2 from J, leaving 3 bases between them. CDR3 DNA: TGTGCCAGCAGTGACCACACAGATACGCAGTATTTT. Protein sequence: CASSDHTDTQYF.

The rearrangement joins TRBV7-2 to TRBJ1-5, with unresolved D. The V gene's germline CDR1 is SGHTA and CDR2 FQGNSA. The V end lost 4 bases, the J end lost 0 bases, and 1 base lay between the germline ends. CDR3 length equals 12 residues. CDR3 loop: CASSYSNQPQHF. The CDR3 nucleotides read TGTGCCAGCAGCTATAGCAATCAGCCCCAGCATTTT.

The chain uses TRBV5-6 and TRBJ2-5; TRBD1 might be the D (6 bases). Germline-derived CDR1 and CDR2 are SGHDT and YYEEEE. The CDR3 totals 13 residues. Trimming left V 3 bases short and J 2 bases short, with 8 bases between. In DNA form, the CDR3 reads TGTGCCAGCAGCTGGGGGCCACAAGAGACCCAGTACTTC. Its translation is CASSWGPQETQYF.

This chain uses TRBV10-3 with TRBJ2-3; D is perhaps TRBD1 or TRBD2 (5 bases each). The germline V and J ends were trimmed by 6 bases and 3 bases, with 16 bases remaining between them. The CDR3 extends over 15 amino acids. Germline V gene data show CDR1 as ENHRY and CDR2 as SYGVKD. CDR3: CAISPGTPRTDTQYF. The DNA for the CDR3 is TGTGCCATCAGCCCCGGGACCCCCCGGACAGATACGCAGTATTTT.

J is TRBJ2-5 and V is TRBV11-2, with D unresolved. V was shortened by 5 bases and J by 5 bases, with 6 bases between the two germline ends. Germline CDR1 reads SGHAT; CDR2 reads FQNNGV. The CDR3 has 11 amino acids. CDR3 region: CASSPGETQYF. CDR3 in DNA: TGTGCCAGCAGCCCCGGGGAGACCCAGTACTTC.

This rearrangement joins TRBV7-2 to TRBJ2-2; no firm D call. V was trimmed by 5 bases and J by 7 bases, leaving 8 bases between them. Looked up from germline, CDR1 is SGHTA and CDR2 is FQGNSA. This CDR3 has 12 residues. The chain's CDR3 is CASSPIGGELFF. The DNA of the CDR3 is TGTGCCAGCAGCCCTATCGGCGGGGAGCTGTTTTTT.

V and J are TRBV9 and TRBJ2-5; D call uncertain. The CDR3 spans 14 residues. Germline assignment: CDR1 SGDLS and CDR2 YYNGEE. V was shortened by 0 bases and J by 6 bases, with 12 bases between the two germline ends. This CDR3 reads CASSVGSRAKTQYF. CDR3 DNA sequence: TGTGCCAGCAGCGTAGGGTCTAGGGCTAAGACCCAGTACTTC.

The chain has TRBV2 and TRBJ2-6; D ambiguous. The CDR3 spans 15 residues. From germline, CDR1 is SNHLY and CDR2 FYNNEI. Trimming pared 6 bases from V and 2 bases from J, leaving 11 bases between. The CDR3 sequence: CASSGRQAGANVLTF. DNA for the CDR3: TGTGCCAGCAGCGGTCGGCAGGCTGGGGCCAACGTCCTGACTTTC.

The chain recombines TRBV29-1 with TRBJ2-2; no reliable D call. The CDR3 runs to 11 residues. V lost 4 bases to trimming and J lost 4 bases, with 4 bases between them. Germline CDR1 and CDR2: SQVTM and ANQGSEA. CDR3 DNA: TGCAGCGTTGCTAGCACCGGGGAGCTGTTTTTT. This translates into CSVASTGELFF.

V and J are TRBV11-3 and TRBJ2-3; 7 nucleotides line up with TRBD2. CDR3 length: 15 amino acids. Germline trimming cut 3 bases from V and 2 bases from J; bases unmatched to any gene: 5. Germline assignment: CDR1 SGHNT and CDR2 YENEEA. This CDR3 reads CASSLRGRVTDTQYF. Written as DNA, the CDR3 is TGTGCCAGCAGCTTGCGAGGGAGGGTCACAGATACGCAGTATTTT.

The chain couples TRBV7-2 to TRBJ1-4, with D possibly being TRBD1 (5 bases). This CDR3 has 14 amino acids. Trimming stripped 2 bases from V and 4 bases from J, with 8 bases between. Germline assignment: CDR1 SGHTA and CDR2 FQGNSA. This chain's CDR3 is CASSLLGDNEKLFF. The CDR3 coding sequence is TGTGCCAGCAGCTTATTGGGGGATAATGAAAAACTGTTTTTT.

This chain links TRBV30 with TRBJ1-2; D gene ambiguous. CDR1 GTSNPN and CDR2 SVGIG come from the germline V gene (reference sequence). The CDR3 is 12 amino acids. As DNA, the CDR3 is TGTGCTGTACTGACTACCAACTATGGCTACACCTTC. Translating gives CAVLTTNYGYTF.

The J gene is TRBJ1-1, the V gene TRBV19; 7 nucleotides align to TRBD1. V trimming: 5 bases; J trimming: 0 bases; junction bases outside the gene matches: 6. The germline CDR1 and CDR2 sequences are LNHDA and SQIVND (reference sequence). CDR3 length: 15 residues. CDR3 in amino acids: CASSLQGVVNTEAFF. In DNA form, the CDR3 reads TGTGCCAGTAGTCTCCAGGGGGTCGTGAACACTGAAGCTTTCTTT.